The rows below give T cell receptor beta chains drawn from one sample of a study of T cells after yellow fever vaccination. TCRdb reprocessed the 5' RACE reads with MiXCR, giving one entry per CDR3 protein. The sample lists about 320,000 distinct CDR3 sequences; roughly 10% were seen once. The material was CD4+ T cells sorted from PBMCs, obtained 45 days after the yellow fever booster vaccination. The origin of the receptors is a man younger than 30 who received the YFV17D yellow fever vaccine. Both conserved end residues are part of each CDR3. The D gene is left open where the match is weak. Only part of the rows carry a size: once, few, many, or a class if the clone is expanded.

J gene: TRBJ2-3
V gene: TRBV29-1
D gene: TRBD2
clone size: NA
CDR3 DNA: TGCAGCGTTGAACCACTAGCGGGGGGCCCGGATACGCAGTATTTT
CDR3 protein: CSVEPLAGGPDTQYF

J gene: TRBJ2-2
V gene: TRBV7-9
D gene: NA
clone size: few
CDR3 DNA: TGTGCCAGCAGCTTCTTGGGGAACACCGGGGAGCTGTTTTTT
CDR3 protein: CASSFLGNTGELFF

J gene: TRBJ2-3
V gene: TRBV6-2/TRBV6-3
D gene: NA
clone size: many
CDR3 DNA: TGTGCCAGCAGGGATTGGAGTTTGGATACGCAGTATTTT
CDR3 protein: CASRDWSLDTQYF

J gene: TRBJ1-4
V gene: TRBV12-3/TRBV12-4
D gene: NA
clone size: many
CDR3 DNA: TGTGCCAGCAGACGGGGGATTAATGAAAAACTGTTTTTT
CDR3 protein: CASRRGINEKLFF

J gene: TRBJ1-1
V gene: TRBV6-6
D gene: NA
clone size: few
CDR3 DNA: TGTGCCAGCAGTTACTCCACAGGGATAATCACTGAAGCTTTCTTT
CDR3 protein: CASSYSTGIITEAFF

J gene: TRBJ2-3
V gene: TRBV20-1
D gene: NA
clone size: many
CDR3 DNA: TGCAGTGCTAGGACCCCCGGCACAGATACGCAGTATTTT
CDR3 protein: CSARTPGTDTQYF

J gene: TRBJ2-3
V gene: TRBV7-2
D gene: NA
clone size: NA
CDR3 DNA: TGTGCCAGCAGCCCCCAGGGATCCCGAAACACAGATACGCAGTATTTT
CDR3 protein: CASSPQGSRNTDTQYF

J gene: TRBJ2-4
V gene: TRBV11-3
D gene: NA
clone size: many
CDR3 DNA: TGTGCCAGCAGCCCCCATTTTGACGGGACCAAAAACATTCAGTACTTC
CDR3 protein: CASSPHFDGTKNIQYF

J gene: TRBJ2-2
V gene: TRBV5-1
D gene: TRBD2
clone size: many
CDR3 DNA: TGCGCCAGCAGCTTAGTGGACGGCGGGGGACTGAACACCGGGGAGCTGTTTTTT
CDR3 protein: CASSLVDGGGLNTGELFF

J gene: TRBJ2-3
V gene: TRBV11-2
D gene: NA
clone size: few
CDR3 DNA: TGTGCCAGCAGCTTAGAGTTTGGGGCGGCACTTAGCACAGATACGCAGTATTTT
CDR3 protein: CASSLEFGAALSTDTQYF

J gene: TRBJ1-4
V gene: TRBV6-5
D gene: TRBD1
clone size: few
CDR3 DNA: TGTGCCAGCAGTTCCGGACAGGTTAATGAAAAACTGTTTTTT
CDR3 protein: CASSSGQVNEKLFF

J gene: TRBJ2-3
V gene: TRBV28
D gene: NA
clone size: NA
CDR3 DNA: TGTGCCAGCAGTTTATTCGTTCGGGGGGCGGCAACAGATACGCAGTATTTT
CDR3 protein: CASSLFVRGAATDTQYF

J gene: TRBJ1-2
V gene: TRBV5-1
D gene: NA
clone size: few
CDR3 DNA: TGCGCCAGCAGCTTGGTGGTTGGACAGTTGTATGGCTACACCTTC
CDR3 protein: CASSLVVGQLYGYTF

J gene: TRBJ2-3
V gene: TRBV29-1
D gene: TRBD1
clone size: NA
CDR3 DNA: TGCAGCGTAGGACAGGGCGGTGATACGCAGTATTTT
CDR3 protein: CSVGQGGDTQYF

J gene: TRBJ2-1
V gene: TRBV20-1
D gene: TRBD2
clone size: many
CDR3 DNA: TGCAGTGCTAGAGGCTCTCCTAGCGGGGGGGCCAATGAGCAGTTCTTC
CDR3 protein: CSARGSPSGGANEQFF

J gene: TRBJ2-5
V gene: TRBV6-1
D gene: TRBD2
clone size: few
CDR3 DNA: TGTGCCAGCAGTGCGGGGTTCGGCGGGGGGGCAGGGGAGACCCAGTACTTC
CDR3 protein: CASSAGFGGGAGETQYF

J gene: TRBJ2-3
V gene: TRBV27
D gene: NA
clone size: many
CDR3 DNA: TGTGCCAGCAGCCTACGCTCGGGACTCGGGGGCACAGATACGCAGTATTTT
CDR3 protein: CASSLRSGLGGTDTQYF

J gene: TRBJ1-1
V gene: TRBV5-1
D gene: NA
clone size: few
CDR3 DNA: TGCGCCAGCAGTTTTCGGACTTTTAGGACAGCGATAAACAGGGACACTGAAGCTTTCTTT
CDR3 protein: CASSFRTFRTAINRDTEAFF

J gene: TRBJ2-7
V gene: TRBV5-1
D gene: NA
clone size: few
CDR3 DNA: TGCGCCAGCAGCTTGGTACCAGGGGACTACGAGCAGTACTTC
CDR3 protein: CASSLVPGDYEQYF

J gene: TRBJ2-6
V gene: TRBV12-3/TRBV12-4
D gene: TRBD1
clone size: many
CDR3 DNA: TGTGCCAGCAGAGACAGGGGAGCTGGGGCCAACGTCCTGACTTTC
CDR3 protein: CASRDRGAGANVLTF

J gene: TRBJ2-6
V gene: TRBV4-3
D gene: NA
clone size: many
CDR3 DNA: TGCGCCAGCAGCCAAGATCGTGCATTCGGCTCTGGGGCCAACGTCCTGACTTTC
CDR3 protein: CASSQDRAFGSGANVLTF

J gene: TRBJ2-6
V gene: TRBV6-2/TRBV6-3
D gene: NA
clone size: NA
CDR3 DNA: TGTGCCAGCAGCCAAAGGGACTCTGGGGCCAACGTCCTGACTTTC
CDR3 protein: CASSQRDSGANVLTF

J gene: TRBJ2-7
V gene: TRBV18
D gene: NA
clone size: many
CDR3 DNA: TGTGCCAGCTCACCACGAGGCGGGGGCATTTACGAGCAGTACTTC
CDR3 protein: CASSPRGGGIYEQYF

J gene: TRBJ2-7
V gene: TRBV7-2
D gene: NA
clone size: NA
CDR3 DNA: TGTGCCAGCAGCCGAACCGGACAGTACGAGCAGTACTTC
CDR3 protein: CASSRTGQYEQYF

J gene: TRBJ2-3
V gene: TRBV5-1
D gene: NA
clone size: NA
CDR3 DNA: TGCGCCAGCAGCTTGGGATGGACGGTCCAGGGGAACGCCGATTTT
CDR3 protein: CASSLGWTVQGNADF

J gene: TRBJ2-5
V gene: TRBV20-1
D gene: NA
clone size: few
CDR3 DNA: TGCAGTGCTAGCCCAGGGTCCCTCCAAGAGACCCAGTACTTC
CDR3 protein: CSASPGSLQETQYF

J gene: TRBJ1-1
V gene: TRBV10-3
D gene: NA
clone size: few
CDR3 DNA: TGTGCCATCAGTGAGACCTCGGACACTGAAGCTTTCTTT
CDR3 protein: CAISETSDTEAFF

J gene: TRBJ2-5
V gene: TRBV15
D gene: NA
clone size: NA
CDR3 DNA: TGTGCCACCAGCACGAAGACGGGGTGGGAGACCCAGTACTTC
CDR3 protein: CATSTKTGWETQYF

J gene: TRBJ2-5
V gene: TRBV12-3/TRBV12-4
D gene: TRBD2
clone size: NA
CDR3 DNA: TGTGCCAGCAACTCCGGGACTAGCGGGGTCGAGACCCAGTACTTC
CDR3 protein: CASNSGTSGVETQYF

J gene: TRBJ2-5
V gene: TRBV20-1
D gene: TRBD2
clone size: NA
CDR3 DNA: TGCAGTGCTAAACTAGCGGGGCAAGAGACCCAGTACTTC
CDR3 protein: CSAKLAGQETQYF

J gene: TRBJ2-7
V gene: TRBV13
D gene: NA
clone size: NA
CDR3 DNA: TGTGCCAGCAGTGTTCTCGGTCCAGGAGGGGAGCAGTACTTC
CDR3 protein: CASSVLGPGGEQYF

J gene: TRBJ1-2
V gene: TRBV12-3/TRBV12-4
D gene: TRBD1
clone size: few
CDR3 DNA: TGTGCCAGCAGTTTCGCAGGGGGCGCATCTTACTATGGCTACACCTTC
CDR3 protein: CASSFAGGASYYGYTF

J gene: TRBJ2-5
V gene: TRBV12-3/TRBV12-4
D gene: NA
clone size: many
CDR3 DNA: TGTGCCAGCAGTTCAGGGGGGAGGGAGACCCAGTACTTC
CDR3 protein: CASSSGGRETQYF

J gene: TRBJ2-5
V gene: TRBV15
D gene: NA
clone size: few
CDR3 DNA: TGTGCCACCAGCAGAGGACGCGGGCTCCAAGAGACCCAGTACTTC
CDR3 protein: CATSRGRGLQETQYF

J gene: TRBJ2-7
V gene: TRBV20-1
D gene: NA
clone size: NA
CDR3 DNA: TGCAGTGCTAACCCGGGGTTCACCTACGAGCAGTACTTC
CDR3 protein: CSANPGFTYEQYF

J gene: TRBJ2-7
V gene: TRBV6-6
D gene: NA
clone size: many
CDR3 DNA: TGTGCCAGCAAGGGGTTGGGGCAGTACTTC
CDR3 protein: CASKGLGQYF

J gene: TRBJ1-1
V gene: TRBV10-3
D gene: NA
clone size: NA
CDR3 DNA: TGTGCCATCAGCGGCGCCGGGAAAGACACTGAAGCTTTCTTT
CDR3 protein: CAISGAGKDTEAFF

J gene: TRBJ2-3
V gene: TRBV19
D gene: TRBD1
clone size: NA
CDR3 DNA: TGTGCCAGTAGGCGGACAGGGGACGGAGGTACGCAGTATTTT
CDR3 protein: CASRRTGDGGTQYF

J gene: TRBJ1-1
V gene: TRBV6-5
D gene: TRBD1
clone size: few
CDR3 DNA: TGTGCCAGCAGTTACTCGTTCGCAGGGGGCTATGGGACTGAAGCTTTCTTT
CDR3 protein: CASSYSFAGGYGTEAFF

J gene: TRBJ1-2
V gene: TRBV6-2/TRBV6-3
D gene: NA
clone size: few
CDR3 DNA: TGTGCCAGCAGTCAGACACGCTATGGCTACACCTTC
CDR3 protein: CASSQTRYGYTF

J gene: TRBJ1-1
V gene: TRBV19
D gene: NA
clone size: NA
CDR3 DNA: TGTGCCAGTAGACAGTACTCTTTTGGGAACACTGAAGCTTTCTTT
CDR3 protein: CASRQYSFGNTEAFF

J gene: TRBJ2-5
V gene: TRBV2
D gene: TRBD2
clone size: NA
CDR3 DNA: TGTGCCAGCAGTGAACTAGCGGGGGGCCAAGAGACCCAGTACTTC
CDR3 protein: CASSELAGGQETQYF

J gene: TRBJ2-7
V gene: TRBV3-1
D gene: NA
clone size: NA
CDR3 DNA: TGTGCCAGCAGCCAAGAACGGGGCTACGAGCAGTACTTC
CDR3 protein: CASSQERGYEQYF

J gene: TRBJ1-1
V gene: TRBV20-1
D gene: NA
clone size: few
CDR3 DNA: TGCAGTGCCACCCCACCACTGGGGCGTATGGCGAGGAACACTGAAGCTTTCTTT
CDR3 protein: CSATPPLGRMARNTEAFF

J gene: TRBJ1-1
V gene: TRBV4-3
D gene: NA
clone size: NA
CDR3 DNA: TGCGCCAGCAGCCAAGACACACGGGTAGGGGCTTTCTTT
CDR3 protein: CASSQDTRVGAFF

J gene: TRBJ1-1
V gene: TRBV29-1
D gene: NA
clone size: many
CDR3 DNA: TGCAGCGTTGGGAAAGGGTTGGAGAACACTGAAGCTTTCTTT
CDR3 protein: CSVGKGLENTEAFF

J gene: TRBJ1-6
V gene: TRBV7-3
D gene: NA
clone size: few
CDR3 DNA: TGTGCCAGCGCAAGCTCCTATAATTCACCCCTCCACTTT
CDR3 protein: CASASSYNSPLHF

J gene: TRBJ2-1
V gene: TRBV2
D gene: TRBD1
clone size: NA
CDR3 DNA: TGTGCCAGCAGCGGACAGGGGTGGGACTCTGGTTATGAGCAGTTCTTC
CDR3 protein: CASSGQGWDSGYEQFF

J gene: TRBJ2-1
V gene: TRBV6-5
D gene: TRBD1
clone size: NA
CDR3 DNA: TGTGCCAGCAGCCTACAGGGGGCCAGGGGTGAGCAGTTCTTC
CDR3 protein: CASSLQGARGEQFF

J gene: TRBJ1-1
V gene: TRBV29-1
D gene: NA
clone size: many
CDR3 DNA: TGCAGCGTTCCCCCCGGCGGGGCCACAGCATTAAACACTGAAGCTTTCTTT
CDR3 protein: CSVPPGGATALNTEAFF

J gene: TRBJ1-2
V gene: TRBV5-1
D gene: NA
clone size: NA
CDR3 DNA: TGCGCCAGCAGCGATGCGAGGGGGGATGGCTACACCTTC
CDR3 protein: CASSDARGDGYTF

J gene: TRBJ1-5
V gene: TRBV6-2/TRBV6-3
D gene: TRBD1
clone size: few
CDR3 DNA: TGTGCCAGCACCCAAGGGAAACAGGGGGGCTCGGGCAATCAGCCCCAGCATTTT
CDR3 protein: CASTQGKQGGSGNQPQHF